These 19 T cell receptor beta chains were all obtained from the same sample, sequenced in a study of blood T cell repertoires in COVID-19. Some clones are missing from TCRdb's copy, which holds only in-frame ones; the method was immunoSEQ multiplex PCR. Of some 400,000 clones listed, around 87% were seen once; the top ten hold 2.5% to 3.5%. Sequenced: peripheral blood. The origin of the receptors is a human donor in a cohort sampled during active COVID-19.

The J gene is TRBJ2-2, the V gene TRBV11-2, with D perhaps matching TRBD2 (6 bases). This CDR3 contains 17 residues. Trimming stripped 2 bases from V and 9 bases from J, with 22 bases between. Per germline, CDR1 SGHAT and CDR2 FQNNGV. The CDR3: CASSLFTGTDVPRELFF. DNA for the CDR3: TGTGCCAGCAGCTTATTCACCGGGACTGATGTCCCCCGGGAGCTGTTTTTT.

V is TRBV7-2 and J is TRBJ1-6, with 11 bases aligning to TRBD1. The CDR3 runs 16 residues. Germline V CDR1 and CDR2: SGHTA, FQGNSA. V trimming: 3 bases; J trimming: 8 bases; junction bases outside the gene matches: 6. The CDR3 spells CASSFTAGQGDSPLHF. In DNA form, the CDR3 reads TGTGCCAGCAGCTTTACGGCGGGACAGGGGGATTCACCCCTCCACTTT.

The chain links TRBV7-9 to TRBJ2-2, with D unclear. Germline CDR1 reads SEHNR; CDR2 reads FQNEAQ (reference sequence). V lost 8 bases and J lost 2, with 12 bases in between. CDR3 length: 14 amino acids. CDR3 nucleotides: TGTGCCAGCCCCTTGGGCGATAACACCGGGGAGCTGTTTTTT. Translated: CASPLGDNTGELFF.

The chain employs TRBV10-1 and TRBJ2-5; no clear D. The CDR3 is 13 residues long. Per germline, CDR1 WNHNN and CDR2 SYGVQD (reference sequence). Deletions cut 3 bases from V and 5 bases from J, with 10 bases between. The DNA for the CDR3 is TGCGCCAGCAGTGAAGCTCCTTCGGAGACCCAGTACTTC. It yields the protein CASSEAPSETQYF.

The chain links TRBV4-1 to TRBJ2-3, with TRBD2 identical over 7 bases. With V trimmed by 0 bases and J by 2 bases, 5 bases remained unmatched. The CDR3 loop spans 16 amino acids. CDR1 and CDR2 (germline): MGHRA, YSYEKL. The CDR3 DNA follows: TGCGCCAGCAGCCAAGACCTGGCGGGAGTCACAGATACGCAGTATTTT. It translates to CASSQDLAGVTDTQYF.

V and J are TRBV25-1 and TRBJ2-4; 9 nucleotides align to TRBD1. CDR1 and CDR2 (germline): MGHDK, SYGVNS. This CDR3 has 13 residues. Germline trimming cut 5 bases from V and 10 bases from J; bases unmatched to any gene: 6. CDR3 nucleotide sequence: TGTGCCAGCAGTCCGGGACAGGGAGTTATTCAGTACTTC. It translates to CASSPGQGVIQYF. Together with reference TRBV25-1 and TRBJ2-4, the CDR3 gives the full variable domain: EADIYQTPRYLVIGTGKKITLECSQTMGHDKMYWYQQDPGMELHLIHYSYGVNSTEKGDLSSESTVSRIRTEHFPLTLESARPSHTSQYLCASSPGQGVIQYFGAGTRLSVL.

The chain employs TRBV9 and TRBJ2-3, with unresolved D. V was trimmed by 2 bases and J by 6 bases, leaving 10 bases between them. The V gene's germline CDR1 is SGDLS and CDR2 YYNGEE. The CDR3 runs 13 residues. The CDR3 loop reads CASSVSSKDTQYF. DNA for the CDR3: TGTGCCAGCAGCGTTTCTTCTAAGGATACGCAGTATTTT.

The V gene is TRBV5-1, the J gene TRBJ2-1; 10 bases are a match to TRBD2. J lost 3 bases, V lost 0 bases, and 9 bases had no gene match. The CDR3 length is 18 residues. Germline V gene lookup returns CDR1 SGHRS and CDR2 YFSETQ. CDR3: CASSLEGLAGEGYNEQFF. The CDR3 DNA reads as TGCGCCAGCAGCTTGGAAGGGCTAGCGGGAGAGGGCTACAATGAGCAGTTCTTC.

V gene TRBV2 combines with J gene TRBJ1-3; D is possibly TRBD1 (5 bases). The CDR3 spans 15 residues. Trimming removed 1 base at V and 5 bases at J, with 12 bases between. Germline V gene lookup returns CDR1 SNHLY and CDR2 FYNNEI. The DNA for the CDR3 is TGTGCCAGCAGTGAAGGACAGAAAGAACGAAACACCATATATTTT. Amino acids: CASSEGQKERNTIYF.

This clone was picked up one time. The CDR3 spells CASSYTTGTGTEKLFF. The CDR3 DNA is TGTGCCAGCAGTTACACCACCGGGACAGGGACCGAAAAACTGTTTTTT. The rearrangement uses TRBV6-5 and TRBJ1-4, with 9 positions matching TRBD1. CDR3 size: 16 residues. Germline V gene lookup returns CDR1 MNHEY and CDR2 SVGAGI. V shed 2 bases, J shed 8 bases, and the junction held 9 bases outside the gene matches.

A single count supports this clone. The rearrangement joins TRBV5-1 to TRBJ2-1; 10 bases fit TRBD2. CDR3 length equals 18 residues. The V gene end was trimmed by 0 bases and the J gene end by 3 bases; junction bases not matched to a gene: 9. Germline-derived CDR1 and CDR2 are SGHRS and YFSETQ. In DNA, the CDR3 is TGCGCCAGCAGCTTGGGACTAGCGGGTATCGTTAGCTACAATGAGCAGTTCTTC. Amino acids: CASSLGLAGIVSYNEQFF.

The chain links TRBV5-1 to TRBJ2-7, with 13 positions matching TRBD2. With V trimmed by 4 bases and J by 3 bases, 4 bases remained unmatched. The CDR3 is made up of 15 amino acids. The germline V gene encodes CDR1 SGHRS and CDR2 YFSETQ. CDR3 in DNA: TGCGCCAGCAGCCAAGGGACTAGCGGGAACTACGAGCAGTACTTC. It is translated as CASSQGTSGNYEQYF.

The chain employs TRBV11-1 and TRBJ2-5; 8 positions match TRBD2. The V gene's germline CDR1 is SGHAT and CDR2 FQDESV (reference sequence). This CDR3 has 16 amino acids. V gave up 5 bases and J gave up 2 bases; unmatched junction bases: 10. CDR3 protein: CASSGLFSGIQETQYF. The CDR3 bases are TGTGCCAGCAGCGGACTATTTAGCGGGATTCAAGAGACCCAGTACTTC.

This chain uses TRBV30 with TRBJ1-2, with D tentatively TRBD1 (6 bases). Germline V gene sequence: CDR1 GTSNPN, CDR2 SVGIG (reference sequence). The CDR3 loop spans 13 amino acids. V lost 4 bases to trimming and J lost 3 bases, with 12 bases between them. The CDR3 sequence is CAWTLGGDYGYTF. The DNA for the CDR3 is TGTGCCTGGACTTTAGGGGGGGACTATGGCTACACCTTC.

This clone was counted a single time. The V gene is TRBV28, the J gene TRBJ2-2, with a possible D match to TRBD1 (5 bases). V lost 6 bases and J lost 0, with 8 bases in between. This CDR3 has 14 amino acids. Germline V gives CDR1 MDHEN, CDR2 SYDVKM. In DNA, the CDR3 is TGTGCCAGCAGGACAGCCCCGAACACCGGGGAGCTGTTTTTT. Its protein product is CASRTAPNTGELFF.

This chain connects TRBV28 to TRBJ1-2; TRBD1 agrees at 9 bases. The V gene's germline CDR1 is MDHEN and CDR2 SYDVKM. J lost 7 bases, V lost 4 bases, and 7 bases had no gene match. The CDR3 totals 14 residues. The CDR3 sequence is CASSSRDRDLGYTF. The CDR3 DNA reads TGTGCCAGCAGTTCCCGGGACAGGGATCTTGGCTACACCTTC.

A few counts support this clone. This chain connects TRBV25-1 to TRBJ2-1; TRBD2 agrees at 10 bases. This CDR3 contains 15 residues. Germline assignment: CDR1 MGHDK and CDR2 SYGVNS. The junction had 7 bases not matched to a gene; V was cut back by 2 bases and J by 9 bases. CDR3 nucleotide sequence: TGTGCCAGCAGTGAACTAGCGGGAGAAATTGGTGAGCAGTTCTTC. Protein sequence: CASSELAGEIGEQFF.

V is TRBV5-1 and J is TRBJ2-3; 11 bases are shared with TRBD2. The germline gives CDR1 SGHRS, CDR2 YFSETQ. The CDR3 covers 16 residues. Losses at the gene ends were 4 bases for V and 5 bases for J; bases not matched to a gene: 9. CDR3 sequence reads: CASSLVAGGPQDTQYF. CDR3 in DNA: TGCGCCAGCAGCCTAGTAGCGGGGGGGCCGCAAGATACGCAGTATTTT. The variable domain in full, with the rest retrieved from reference TRBV5-1 and TRBJ2-3, is KAGVTQTPRYLIKTRGQQVTLSCSPISGHRSVSWYQQTPGQGLQFLFEYFSETQRNKGNFPGRFSGRQFSNSRSEMNVSTLELGDSALYLCASSLVAGGPQDTQYFGPGTRLTVL.

The chain couples TRBV24-1 to TRBJ2-1, with 9 bases fitting TRBD1. Germline trimming cut 9 bases from V and 7 bases from J; bases unmatched to any gene: 6. The CDR3 runs to 13 residues. Germline lookup yields CDR1 KGHDR and CDR2 SFDVKD. The CDR3 loop is CATGGTGRNEQFF. CDR3 DNA sequence: TGTGCCACCGGGGGGACAGGGCGGAATGAGCAGTTCTTC.